This T cell receptor beta chain derives from a study of blood T cell repertoires in COVID-19 (dated by TCRdb to 2018 to 2020). As for the study more broadly: Samples from collaborators originated in the United States, Italy and Spain and spanned both the acute and convalescent phases of COVID-19. A de-identified subject ID, COVID-19 status, age in years and sex were almost always included in the sample metadata. Deeply sampled blood TCRbeta repertoires from subjects exposed to, actively infected with, or recovered from COVID-19 were included in the dataset. The repertoires were released in a freely available public database meant as a resource for research on the immune response to SARS-CoV-2. Samples came from the ongoing ImmuneRACE study (first 160 participants) plus 1,254 subjects from 6 global collaborators. HLA class I and class II types, where available, came from metadata supplied by the sample provider rather than from assay-based typing. The prospective study material was composed of cDNA or gDNA derived from T cells, B-cell-depleted T cells, or PBMCs.

Study-wide findings and limitations: The amount of clinical and demographic metadata varied by source and participant and was provided uncurated.

The immunoSEQ Assay, a bias-controlled multiplex PCR, was used to amplify TCRbeta CDR3 regions from genomic DNA. The paper's data handling went like this. Nucleated cell counts per sample were estimated from amplification of reference gene primers within the assay. To quantify the absolute abundance of each unique TCRbeta CDR3 rearrangement, sequence reads were collapsed and filtered. For each sample, productive Simpson clonality was calculated as the square root of Simpson's diversity index over productive rearrangements. The table comes from immuneACCESS by way of TCRdb, which keeps in-frame sequences with V and J called. Part of the clones is missing from these tables; in studies checked, under half for an unresolved V gene and the rest for unknown reasons. That table furnishes V, J and clone size, whereas the DNA furnished D and trimming. The sample has some 200,000 clones on record, around 81% of them singletons. The ten most abundant clones make up approximately 11% of the sample.

According to the germline V gene, CDR1 reads LGHNA and CDR2 reads YNFKEQ. The CDR3 contains 14 residues, cysteine and phenylalanine counted. The retained sequence is limited to the CDR3, 42 bases, with the frame set at the first base. Trimming takes 0 bases from V and 0 bases from J, and the germline ends sit 5 bases apart. One collaborating source in Seattle enrolled patients while the patients were actively infected and followed the patients over time throughout the course of disease. Each collaborating institution followed its own protocols to collect whole blood in K2EDTA tubes. For TCRbeta analysis, collaborator samples were shipped as frozen whole blood, as isolated PBMCs, or as DNA extracted from either sample type. As regards this clone: The target of this receptor is not known. Base qualities are not provided; no much larger clone lies one nucleotide away.

Sequences were obtained from peripheral blood. This chain is built from TRBV4-2 and TRBJ1-1, with TRBD1 perhaps the D gene, on 5 matching bases. The receptor was derived from a woman between 35 and 50 years old with COVID-19, enrolled during active disease. The sequence in DNA is TGTGCCAGCAGCCAAGACAGGGTGAACACTGAAGCTTTCTTT. It codes for CASSQDRVNTEAFF.